A single sample gave rise to the 19 T cell receptor beta chains below, sequenced in a study of beta chain features in type 1 diabetes. Every isolated RNA sample was fully reverse transcribed, so sequencing captured expressed TCRB transcripts. The assay was immunoSEQ multiplex PCR, and TCRdb's table has in-frame clones only and misses some. The sample has 680,000 or so clones, roughly 15% seen once. Sequencing was carried out using naive CD4+ T cells from blood. The receptors come from a man younger than 35 in good health.

A few counts support this clone. CDR3 nucleotide sequence: TGTGCCAGCTCCCCGACCCTGCTGTTGTACGAGCAGTACTTC. Translating gives CASSPTLLLYEQYF. The chain is built from TRBV18 and TRBJ2-7; no definite D call. This CDR3 is 14 amino acids long. V gave up 6 bases and J gave up 4 bases, with 16 bases separating them. Per germline, CDR1 KGHSH and CDR2 LQKENI.

This clone was picked up a small number of times. The chain carries TRBV6-5 and TRBJ1-1; D unclear. V was pared by 6 bases and J by 1 base, with 9 bases between. Germline V gene data show CDR1 as MNHEY and CDR2 as SVGAGI. The CDR3 has 13 amino acids. CDR3 loop: CASRHLKNTEAFF. The DNA for the CDR3 is TGTGCCAGCAGGCACCTAAAGAACACTGAAGCTTTCTTT.

The V and J genes are TRBV7-9 and TRBJ2-7, with D perhaps given as TRBD1 or TRBD2 (5 bases each). V was clipped by 2 bases and J by 1 base, with 15 bases between them. The germline V gene encodes CDR1 SEHNR and CDR2 FQNEAQ (reference sequence). The CDR3 sequence is 16 residues long. CDR3 loop: CASSLTEIGASYEQYF. The CDR3 bases are TGTGCCAGCAGCTTAACAGAGATCGGGGCGTCCTACGAGCAGTACTTC.

This sequence joins TRBV27 and TRBJ2-2, with D unclear. V lost 6 bases and J lost 2, with 4 bases in between. Germline lookup yields CDR1 MNHEY and CDR2 SMNVEV (reference sequence). This CDR3 region has 12 residues. The CDR3 region is CASRRNTGELFF. CDR3 nucleotide sequence: TGTGCCAGCAGGAGAAACACCGGGGAGCTGTTTTTT.

This clone was found a few times. The chain recombines TRBV7-8 with TRBJ2-3; 10 nucleotides agree with TRBD2. CDR1 is SGHVS and CDR2 is FQNEAQ in the germline V gene. V shed 6 bases, J shed 4 bases, and the junction held 7 bases outside the gene matches. CDR3 length: 15 amino acids. DNA of the CDR3: TGTGCCAGCAGACCTAGAGCGGGAGGGCCAGATACGCAGTATTTT. Its translation is CASRPRAGGPDTQYF.

CDR3 nucleotides: TGCGCCAGCAGCCAAGTCCTCCGGGCGATCGAGCAGTACTTC. Protein product: CASSQVLRAIEQYF. The chain joins TRBV4-1 to TRBJ2-7; unclear D gene. The CDR3 loop spans 14 amino acids. Trimming cost V 1 base and J 6 bases, with 13 bases left between them. From germline, CDR1 is MGHRA and CDR2 YSYEKL.

The sample holds a few counts of this clone. The CDR3 region is CASSFRDTQYF. In DNA, the CDR3 is TGTGCCAGCAGCTTTCGAGATACGCAGTATTTT. V and J are TRBV11-3 and TRBJ2-3; D gene unclear. Trimming removed 3 bases from V and 5 bases from J, with 3 bases in between. CDR3 size: 11 residues. The V gene's germline CDR1 is SGHNT and CDR2 YENEEA. The whole variable domain, remainder taken from reference TRBV11-3 and TRBJ2-3, is EAGVVQSPRYKIIEKKQPVAFWCNPISGHNTLYWYLQNLGQGPELLIRYENEEAVDDSQLPKDRFSAERLKGVDSTLKIQPAELGDSAVYLCASSFRDTQYFGPGTRLTVL.

This clone was found a few times. The V and J genes are TRBV16 and TRBJ2-5; 7 nucleotides line up with TRBD1. Trimming cost V 2 bases and J 0 bases; bases outside gene matches: 12. Germline V gene data show CDR1 as KGHSY and CDR2 as FQNENV. CDR3 length equals 18 residues. The DNA of the CDR3 is TGTGCCAGCAGCCAAATAGATCTCCGACAGGGTAACCAAGAGACCCAGTACTTC. Its translation: CASSQIDLRQGNQETQYF.

This clone was observed a handful of times. CDR3 region: CASSLVAGTEGYTF. CDR3 nucleotides: TGCGCCAGCAGCTTGGTGGCAGGGACGGAAGGCTACACCTTC. The chain recombines TRBV5-1 with TRBJ1-2; TRBD1 might be the D (5 bases). Trimming stripped 0 bases from V and 8 bases from J, with 14 bases between. The CDR3 runs 14 residues. The germline V gene encodes CDR1 SGHRS and CDR2 YFSETQ.

This clone has just a few counts. The chain is built from TRBV11-1 and TRBJ1-2; D gene ambiguous. V gave up 5 bases and J gave up 9 bases, with 19 bases separating them. The germline V gene encodes CDR1 SGHAT and CDR2 FQDESV (reference sequence). The CDR3 runs 14 residues. The CDR3, as DNA: TGTGCCAGCAGCACTAACACAGAGGGCAGGAGCTACACCTTC. Translated, it gives CASSTNTEGRSYTF.

This clone was detected a few times. The chain has TRBV4-1 and TRBJ1-2; D not certain. CDR3 size: 14 residues. The germline CDR1 and CDR2 sequences are MGHRA and YSYEKL. V was trimmed by 2 bases and J by 5 bases, leaving 12 bases between them. CDR3 bases: TGCGCCAGCAGCCAAAGTTCAGAGAAGTATGGCTACACCTTC. It yields the protein CASSQSSEKYGYTF.

This chain uses TRBV7-2 with TRBJ2-2, with TRBD1 identical over 7 bases. V lost 4 bases to trimming and J lost 0 bases; unmatched junction nucleotides: 2. The length of the CDR3 is 15 residues. CDR1 and CDR2 from the germline V gene are SGHTA and FQGNSA. In nucleotides, the CDR3 is TGTGCCAGCAGCTCACAGGGGACGAACACCGGGGAGCTGTTTTTT. It translates to CASSSQGTNTGELFF.

The gene calls are TRBV7-2 and TRBJ1-2; possibly TRBD1 for D (5 bases). The germline V gene has CDR1 SGHTA and CDR2 FQGNSA. This CDR3 has 14 residues. The V and J ends lost 4 bases and 4 bases respectively, with 13 bases between them. DNA of the CDR3: TGTGCCAGCAGCTCCGGGGGAGGGTCCTATGGCTACACCTTC. This gives the protein CASSSGGGSYGYTF.

The chain joins TRBV14 to TRBJ1-2, with unresolved D. This CDR3 is built from 14 residues. V gave up 3 bases and J gave up 0 bases, with 8 bases separating them. Germline V lookup: CDR1 SGHDN, CDR2 FVKESK. CDR3: CASSHSVANYGYTF. CDR3 nucleotide sequence: TGTGCCAGCAGCCACTCAGTAGCTAACTATGGCTACACCTTC.

This clone was observed a few times. The chain uses TRBV20-1 and TRBJ2-3; D not resolved. CDR3 length equals 11 residues. Between the trimmed V and J ends, which lost 4 bases and 6 bases, there was a span of 8 bases. Germline CDR1 DFQATT, CDR2 SNEGSKA (reference sequence). CDR3 loop: CSATAPDTQYF. CDR3 sequence (DNA): TGCAGTGCTACGGCCCCCGATACGCAGTATTTT.

The table lists this clone with a few counts. The chain has TRBV7-9 and TRBJ2-3, with TRBD2 matching 10 bases. Germline V lookup: CDR1 SEHNR, CDR2 FQNEAQ (reference sequence). With V trimmed by 6 bases and J by 2 bases, 8 bases remained unmatched. This CDR3 has 16 amino acids. CDR3 region: CASRRGLAGVTDTQYF. Here the CDR3 DNA reads TGTGCCAGCAGGCGAGGGCTAGCGGGGGTCACAGATACGCAGTATTTT.

The chain has TRBV7-9 and TRBJ1-2, with 7 nucleotides matching TRBD1. The ends lost 2 bases at V and 0 bases at J; junction bases unmatched: 6. The V gene's germline CDR1 is SEHNR and CDR2 FQNEAQ (reference sequence). The CDR3 is 16 residues long. The CDR3 sequence is CASSLTGTAPNYGYTF. As DNA, the CDR3 is TGTGCCAGCAGCTTAACCGGGACAGCTCCTAACTATGGCTACACCTTC.

The V and J genes are TRBV5-1 and TRBJ2-3; D is ambiguous. CDR1 SGHRS and CDR2 YFSETQ come from the germline V gene. CDR3 length: 15 amino acids. V lost 3 bases and J 0 bases, leaving 11 bases between the germline ends. CDR3 amino acids: CASSYVGASTDTQYF. The CDR3 region has the DNA TGCGCCAGCAGCTACGTTGGAGCTAGCACAGATACGCAGTATTTT. The full variable domain, completed using reference TRBV5-1 and TRBJ2-3, is KAGVTQTPRYLIKTRGQQVTLSCSPISGHRSVSWYQQTPGQGLQFLFEYFSETQRNKGNFPGRFSGRQFSNSRSEMNVSTLELGDSALYLCASSYVGASTDTQYFGPGTRLTVL.

The chain employs TRBV9 and TRBJ1-5, with D perhaps TRBD1 (5 bases). The CDR3 loop spans 14 amino acids. The germline gives CDR1 SGDLS, CDR2 YYNGEE. V dropped 2 bases and J dropped 3 bases, with 9 bases sitting between them. The CDR3 sequence: CASSVDSSNQPQHF. The CDR3 DNA reads TGTGCCAGCAGCGTTGACAGCTCCAATCAGCCCCAGCATTTT.